A single sample is the source of the 15 T cell receptor beta chains below, sequenced in a study of brain T cells in children with intractable seizures. Some clones are missing from TCRdb's copy, which holds only in-frame ones; the method was immunoSEQ multiplex PCR. The sample has about 80,000 clones; around 90% are singletons. This sample comprised peripheral blood, obtained at surgery. These receptors originate from a girl aged 2 to 10 with Rasmussen encephalitis and intractable seizures.

This clone was counted only a few times. V and J are TRBV6-1 and TRBJ1-5; TRBD1 matches 10 bases. Looked up from germline, CDR1 is MNHNS and CDR2 is SASEGT. CDR3 length equals 14 residues. V lost 3 bases, J lost 4 bases, and 0 bases stayed unmatched. The CDR3 loop is CASSEGQGNQPQHF. CDR3 in DNA: TGTGCCAGCAGTGAGGGACAGGGGAATCAGCCCCAGCATTTT.

The chain is built from TRBV19 and TRBJ2-3; D not resolved. The CDR3 extends over 16 amino acids. Germline V gives CDR1 LNHDA, CDR2 SQIVND (reference sequence). The V end was cut by 0 bases, the J end by 0 bases, with 10 bases between. The CDR3 region is CASSIERRISTDTQYF. The CDR3 coding sequence is TGTGCCAGTAGTATAGAAAGGCGCATTAGCACAGATACGCAGTATTTT.

The chain recombines TRBV19 with TRBJ1-5; a weak D match, TRBD1 (5 bases). This CDR3 contains 15 residues. Trimming cost V 5 bases and J 7 bases, with 18 bases left between them. In germline, CDR1 is LNHDA, CDR2 SQIVND (reference sequence). In DNA, the CDR3 is TGTGCCAGTAGTTCCCCCGGGGGGACGGGGCAGCCCCAGCATTTT. This encodes CASSSPGGTGQPQHF.

V gene TRBV11-2 combines with J gene TRBJ1-1, with D uncertain. This CDR3 comprises 14 residues. Trimming pared 7 bases from V and 0 bases from J, leaving 12 bases between. Germline CDR1 reads SGHAT; CDR2 reads FQNNGV. The CDR3 protein is CASTRWTVNTEAFF. The DNA for the CDR3 is TGTGCCAGCACCCGGTGGACGGTGAACACTGAAGCTTTCTTT.

The chain recombines TRBV30 with TRBJ1-1, with unresolved D. Trimming stripped 2 bases from V and 6 bases from J, with 10 bases between. The CDR3 runs 12 residues. CDR1 is GTSNPN and CDR2 is SVGIG in the germline V gene (reference sequence). The CDR3 nucleotides read TGTGCCTGGAGTCCTGGAGTTTCTGAAGCTTTCTTT. Translating gives CAWSPGVSEAFF.

This sequence joins TRBV6-6 and TRBJ2-3; D is undetermined. The CDR3 totals 12 residues. Germline V gene lookup returns CDR1 MNHNY and CDR2 SVGAGI (reference sequence). V lost 0 bases, J lost 5 bases, and 3 bases lay in between. CDR3 nucleotide sequence: TGTGCCAGCAGTTACTCAGAAGATACGCAGTATTTT. This translates into CASSYSEDTQYF.

This rearrangement joins TRBV19 to TRBJ1-2; TRBD1 agrees at 9 bases. The CDR3 runs 15 residues. V lost 1 base to trimming and J lost 5 bases; unmatched junction nucleotides: 5. Per the germline V gene, CDR1 is LNHDA and CDR2 is SQIVND (reference sequence). CDR3 amino acids: CASSIGHRGLYGYTF. The CDR3 nucleotides read TGTGCCAGTAGTATAGGGCACAGGGGGCTGTATGGCTACACCTTC.

The chain couples TRBV19 to TRBJ1-5; TRBD1 might be the D (5 bases). Germline V CDR1 and CDR2: LNHDA, SQIVND (reference sequence). Trimming took 5 bases from V and 5 from J, leaving 10 bases between them. This CDR3 is built from 13 residues. The CDR3 DNA follows: TGTGCCAGTAGTCAACAGGTCGATCAGCCCCAGCATTTT. This encodes CASSQQVDQPQHF. The variable domain in full, completed from reference TRBV19 and TRBJ1-5, reads DGGITQSPKYLFRKEGQNVTLSCEQNLNHDAMYWYRQDPGQGLRLIYYSQIVNDFQKGDIAEGYSVSREKKESFPLTVTSAQKNPTAFYLCASSQQVDQPQHFGDGTRLSIL.

The chain carries TRBV7-3 and TRBJ2-3; 8 nucleotides agree with TRBD2. V lost 5 bases to trimming and J lost 12 bases; unmatched junction nucleotides: 10. In germline, CDR1 is SGHTA, CDR2 FQGTGA. The CDR3 has 13 residues. In nucleotides, the CDR3 is TGTGCCAGCAGCCAGGACGCGGGGGGTCCCCAGTATTTT. Residues: CASSQDAGGPQYF. The variable domain in full, with the rest retrieved from reference TRBV7-3 and TRBJ2-3, is GAGVSQTPSNKVTEKGKYVELRCDPISGHTALYWYRQSLGQGPEFLIYFQGTGAADDSGLPNDRFFAVRPEGSVSTLKIQRTERGDSAVYLCASSQDAGGPQYFGPGTRLTVL.

The chain recombines TRBV9 with TRBJ2-5, with 14 nucleotides matching TRBD2. The CDR3 length is 16 residues. CDR1 and CDR2 from the germline V gene are SGDLS and YYNGEE. Trimming removed 4 bases from V and 5 bases from J; junction bases left unmatched: 7. The CDR3 region is CASSPRLAGGQETQYF. The CDR3 region has the DNA TGTGCCAGCAGCCCCAGACTAGCGGGAGGGCAGGAGACCCAGTACTTC.

This clone showed up just once. This chain connects TRBV9 to TRBJ2-1; D is unclear. The germline gives CDR1 SGDLS, CDR2 YYNGEE. This CDR3 comprises 15 residues. Between the trimmed V and J ends, which lost 4 bases and 1 base, there was a span of 12 bases. The CDR3 region has the DNA TGTGCCAGCAGCCCTAGGGAAAAATCCTACAATGAGCAGTTCTTC. Translated, it gives CASSPREKSYNEQFF.

The gene calls are TRBV5-1 and TRBJ2-1; 8 bases match TRBD1. J was trimmed by 5 bases and V by 3 bases; bases with no gene match: 7. CDR1 and CDR2 (germline): SGHRS, YFSETQ. The CDR3 length is 15 residues. CDR3: CASSYTDRDNNEQFF. DNA for the CDR3: TGCGCCAGCAGCTATACGGACAGGGACAACAATGAGCAGTTCTTC.

The V call is TRBV27, the J call TRBJ2-7, with 7 bases that match TRBD1. V lost 7 bases and J lost 7; bases outside the gene matches: 13. The CDR3 has 14 residues. Per germline, CDR1 MNHEY and CDR2 SMNVEV (reference sequence). The CDR3: CASNPNRGWAEQYF. CDR3 in DNA: TGTGCCAGCAACCCGAACAGGGGTTGGGCGGAGCAGTACTTC.

The rearrangement uses TRBV11-2 and TRBJ2-4, with a possible D match to TRBD1 (6 bases). The CDR3 sequence is 18 residues long. The V and J ends lost 1 base and 0 bases respectively, with 16 bases between them. CDR1 SGHAT and CDR2 FQNNGV come from the germline V gene. CDR3 protein: CASSLVGSTGLAKNIQYF. DNA for the CDR3: TGTGCCAGCAGCTTAGTAGGTTCGACAGGTCTAGCCAAAAACATTCAGTACTTC.

The rearrangement uses TRBV5-1 and TRBJ2-1; TRBD2 matches 13 bases. Germline V lookup: CDR1 SGHRS, CDR2 YFSETQ. J gave up 13 bases and V 5 bases, and 6 bases lay outside the gene matches. The CDR3 is made up of 13 amino acids. The CDR3 bases are TGCGCCAGCAGATCAGGGACTAGCGGGATTCAGTTCTTC. It encodes CASRSGTSGIQFF.